A single T cell receptor (beta chain) is shown here with its context. Its antigen is currently unknown. The sample originates from a study of T-cell memory formation after mild COVID-19. Study-wide points: Contracting CD4+ clones lay largely in CM and EM, with CD8+ ones residing in EMRA. A subset of responding clones appeared in pre-infection memory, suggesting cross-reactive memory joined.

The CDR3 totals 13 residues. Germline V gene data show CDR1 as SGHRS and CDR2 as YFSETQ. V gave up 6 bases and J gave up 5 bases, with 11 bases separating them. MiXCR was run by TCRdb on the 5' RACE reads, yielding one entry per CDR3 protein. The sample records 540,000 or so distinct CDR3 sequences, 20% being singletons. Sample: PBMCs or a T cell subset sorted from them (not recorded which). This receptor was obtained from an adult woman who had mild COVID-19 (a few samples of this study predate the infection). Cell type and time point are not known. The chain has TRBV5-1 and TRBJ1-4; D gene ambiguous. In nucleotides, the CDR3 is TGCGCCAGCATGCTCGACTGGAATGAAAAACTGTTTTTT. Its protein product is CASMLDWNEKLFF. Filled out from reference TRBV5-1 and TRBJ1-4, the complete variable domain reads KAGVTQTPRYLIKTRGQQVTLSCSPISGHRSVSWYQQTPGQGLQFLFEYFSETQRNKGNFPGRFSGRQFSNSRSEMNVSTLELGDSALYLCASMLDWNEKLFFGSGTQLSVL.